This T cell receptor beta chain was sequenced during a study of OX40 agonist ivuxolimab in advanced cancers. The CDR3 length is 14 residues. The ends were cut back, 3 bases at V and 4 bases at J, with 12 bases in the middle. Germline loops: CDR1 SNHLY, CDR2 FYNNEI. Findings and limits, study-wide: Clonal expansion from baseline to week 6 occurred in both CD4+ and CD8+ T cells. Expanded peripheral T cell antigen specificity was not determined.

For this clone: Its specificity is unknown.

Patients were excluded for autoimmune disease history or systemic immunosuppression. Samples were taken at baseline and on day 1 of cycles 4 and 7. The method was immunoSEQ multiplex PCR; TCRdb's version includes in-frame clones alone and lacks a portion of them. The sample records roughly 110,000 clones, about nine tenths being singletons. Sequences were derived from CD4+ or CD8+ T cells sorted from blood, sampled in a trial of the OX40 agonist ivuxolimab. The TCR was taken from an adult with an advanced solid tumor such as melanoma, head and neck, liver or kidney cancer. The chain couples TRBV2 to TRBJ2-5; D not resolved. The CDR3 region is CASSDSQVGETQYF. The CDR3, as DNA: TGTGCCAGCAGTGACAGCCAGGTGGGAGAGACCCAGTACTTC. Drawing the rest from reference TRBV2 and TRBJ2-5, the complete variable domain is EPEVTQTPSHQVTQMGQEVILRCVPISNHLYFYWYRQILGQKVEFLVSFYNNEISEKSEIFDDQFSVERPDGSNFTLKIRSTKLEDSAMYFCASSDSQVGETQYFGPGTRLLVL.